The following is a T cell receptor (beta chain) sequence with its context. This sample is part of a study of technical replicates of blood from a few donors. The method was immunoSEQ multiplex PCR; TCRdb's version includes in-frame clones alone and lacks a portion of them. This table has tens of thousands of clones, roughly 98% appearing once. Germline CDR1 is SGHAT and CDR2 is FQNNGV. The CDR3 is 19 residues long. V was pared by 1 base and J by 0 bases, with 19 bases between. The chain carries TRBV11-2 and TRBJ1-3; maybe TRBD1 (5 bases). What was sequenced was T cells isolated from PBMCs. The TCR comes from a human donor in good health. DNA of the CDR3: TGTGCCAGCAGCTTAGGGTTGGGGGGACCTTATACCTCTGGAAACACCATATATTTT. Translation: CASSLGLGGPYTSGNTIYF. The full variable domain, completed using reference TRBV11-2 and TRBJ1-3, is EAGVAQSPRYKIIEKRQSVAFWCNPISGHATLYWYQQILGQGPKLLIQFQNNGVVDDSQLPKDRFSAERLKGVDSTLKIQPAKLEDSAVYLCASSLGLGGPYTSGNTIYFGEGSWLTVV.